These T cell receptor beta chains were read from a single sample in a study of blood T cell repertoires in COVID-19. Profiling relied on immunoSEQ multiplex PCR, and the TCRdb table lists in-frame clones only, not all of them. Of a few hundred thousand clones in the sample, about 80% were seen once. Sequenced material: peripheral blood. The receptors were sampled from an older man with acute or convalescent COVID-19. Each CDR3 is given with its conserved first and last residue. The order of the fields is clone size, V gene, J gene, CDR3 length, D gene, CDR3 DNA, CDR3 protein. The D gene is left open where the match is weak. Clone size is given for some rows only: seen once, a few or many times, or a class if the clone is expanded.

>-|TRBV6-5|TRBJ1-2|15|-
TGTGCCAGCACGCAAGCCGGTCAGGGTTACTATGGCTACACCTTC
CASTQAGQGYYGYTF
>-|TRBV6-6|TRBJ1-6|15|-
TGTGCCAGCAGTCCTTTCCGGGGGGGCACTTCACCCCTCCACTTT
CASSPFRGGTSPLHF
>once|TRBV29-1|TRBJ2-7|11|-
TGCAGCGTTGGGCAAATTTACGAGCAGTACTTC
CSVGQIYEQYF
>-|TRBV7-6|TRBJ2-7|15|TRBD1
TGTGCCAGCAGCTTATCGAACAGGGGCTCCTACGAGCAGTACTTC
CASSLSNRGSYEQYF
>-|TRBV28|TRBJ2-7|15|TRBD1
TGTGCCAGCAGTTTGTCCGGGACAGGCGGCCTGGAGCAGTACTTC
CASSLSGTGGLEQYF
>-|TRBV2|TRBJ2-7|13|-
TGTGCCAGCAGTGAACGAGGGCGTGGGGAGCAGTACTTC
CASSERGRGEQYF
>few|TRBV11-2|TRBJ2-2|17|TRBD2
TGTGCCAGCAAATGGATAGCGGGGGAAACAGTCACCGGGGAGCTGTTTTTT
CASKWIAGETVTGELFF
>-|TRBV6-5|TRBJ1-6|15|-
TGTGCCAGCAGTTATACTCCGACAGATAATTCACCCCTCCACTTT
CASSYTPTDNSPLHF
>-|TRBV4-1|TRBJ2-3|19|-
TGCGCCAGCAGCCTCAAGCCTTTGCAGGGTATTCTTAGTACAGATACGCAGTATTTT
CASSLKPLQGILSTDTQYF
>-|TRBV12-5|TRBJ2-7|13|TRBD1
TGTGCTAGTGCCCAGACAGGGGGACACGAGCAGTACTTC
CASAQTGGHEQYF
>-|TRBV18|TRBJ2-1|20|TRBD2
TGTGCCAGCTCGCCCAAGACTAGCGGGTCCCCAGCGGTCAAGGTCGATGAGCAGTTCTTC
CASSPKTSGSPAVKVDEQFF
>-|TRBV18|TRBJ1-1|13|-
TGTGCCAGCTCACCCAGGGAGGGGACTGAAGCTTTCTTT
CASSPREGTEAFF
>-|TRBV6-5|TRBJ2-2|15|TRBD1
TGTGCCAGCAGGTCGACAGGGAAGAACACCGGGGAGCTGTTTTTT
CASRSTGKNTGELFF
>few|TRBV6-5|TRBJ1-2|15|TRBD1
TGTGCCAGCAGTTACTCACAGGGGGCAGTCTATGGCTACACCTTC
CASSYSQGAVYGYTF
>-|TRBV6-5|TRBJ1-5|12|-
TGTGCCAGCGGGGACTTCAATCAGCCCCAGCATTTT
CASGDFNQPQHF
>-|TRBV18|TRBJ1-1|13|-
TGTGCCAGCTCACCGGAAGGGGGCACTGAAGCTTTCTTT
CASSPEGGTEAFF
>-|TRBV2|TRBJ1-2|15|-
TGTGCCAGCAGTGCCATAGTGGGCACCTCCTATGGCTACACCTTC
CASSAIVGTSYGYTF
>once|TRBV5-1|TRBJ2-5|13|TRBD1
TGCGCCAGCAGCTTCACAGGGGTGGAGACCCAGTACTTC
CASSFTGVETQYF